These T cell receptor beta chains were read from a single sample in a study of read filtering for tumor transcriptome and immune sequencing. TCRdb reprocessed the reads via MiXCR and lists one record per CDR3 protein. Among approximately 45,000 distinct CDR3 sequences listed, about a fifth were seen once. Sequenced: a population of CD138-negative cells sorted from bone marrow. All receptors come from a donor over 35 with multiple myeloma. Both conserved end residues are part of each CDR3. A D gene is named only where the DNA matches it firmly. Size tells how often a clone was seen (once, few, many) or the class of an expanded clone, and some rows leave it out.

CASSLRTEPQETQYF TGTGCCAGCAGCTTACGGACAGAGCCACAAGAGACCCAGTACTTC 15 - few TRBJ2-5 TRBV7-9
CASSLTWVNTEAFF TGCGCCAGCAGCTTGACTTGGGTGAACACTGAAGCTTTCTTT 14 - - TRBJ1-1 TRBV5-1
CASSQDLLAGNEQFF TGTGCCAGCAGCCAAGATCTACTAGCGGGGAATGAGCAGTTCTTC 15 TRBD2 medium-sized TRBJ2-1 TRBV4-3
CSASPGDYSPLHF TGCAGTGCTAGTCCAGGGGATTATTCACCCCTCCACTTT 13 - many TRBJ1-6 TRBV20-1
CASSSSTGGEETQYF TGCGCCAGCAGCAGTTCGACAGGGGGAGAAGAGACCCAGTACTTC 15 TRBD1 many TRBJ2-5 TRBV5-1
CASSYPPGRYEQYF TGTGCCAGCAGTTACCCTCCGGGTCGATACGAGCAGTACTTC 14 - many TRBJ2-7 TRBV6-2/TRBV6-3
CASSLGDRVQPQHF TGTGCCAGCAGCTTAGGGGACAGGGTTCAGCCCCAGCATTTT 14 TRBD1 many TRBJ1-5 TRBV7-2
CSSHQWEGYNEQFF TGCAGTTCCCACCAGTGGGAGGGTTACAATGAGCAGTTCTTC 14 TRBD2 many TRBJ2-1 TRBV29-1
CAGQAGRHNEQFF TGTGCCGGTCAAGCTGGGCGGCACAATGAGCAGTTCTTC 13 - many TRBJ2-1 TRBV6-2/TRBV6-3
CASSLAPGARYEQYF TGTGCCAGCAGCTTAGCGCCGGGGGCTCGGTACGAGCAGTACTTC 15 - many TRBJ2-7 TRBV7-8
CSARVARSTDTQYF TGCAGTGCTAGAGTCGCGCGAAGCACAGATACGCAGTATTTT 14 - - TRBJ2-3 TRBV20-1
CASSVGQGRHNEQFF TGTGCCAGCAGCGTGGGACAGGGGAGACACAATGAGCAGTTCTTC 15 TRBD1 few TRBJ2-1 TRBV9
CASSQAPPGQGAGEQYF TGTGCCAGCAGCCAGGCCCCTCCGGGACAGGGGGCCGGGGAGCAGTACTTC 17 TRBD1 many TRBJ2-7 TRBV4-2
CSVTVAGASTDTQYF TGCAGCGTGACCGTAGCGGGAGCTAGCACAGATACGCAGTATTTT 15 TRBD2 many TRBJ2-3 TRBV29-1
CASSQEVGSSSYEQYF TGTGCCAGCAGCCAAGAAGTGGGGTCGAGCTCCTACGAGCAGTACTTC 16 - many TRBJ2-7 TRBV4-2
CSARRGLAGAKRETQYF TGCAGTGCTAGACGAGGACTAGCGGGAGCGAAAAGAGAGACCCAGTACTTC 17 TRBD2 many TRBJ2-5 TRBV20-1
CASSPILLGESEQFF TGTGCCAGCAGCCCCATTCTTCTAGGGGAGTCGGAGCAGTTCTTC 15 - many TRBJ2-1 TRBV12-3/TRBV12-4
CSVEAGGRNLRADTQYF TGCAGCGTTGAAGCTGGGGGGAGAAACCTCCGGGCAGATACGCAGTATTTT 17 - many TRBJ2-3 TRBV29-1
CATKVGNGRAGASTDTQYF TGTGCCACCAAAGTGGGTAACGGGAGGGCCGGGGCGAGCACAGATACGCAGTATTTT 19 TRBD2 many TRBJ2-3 TRBV24-1
CASSPGTSIGEQFF TGTGCCAGCAGCCCCGGGACTAGTATCGGTGAGCAGTTCTTC 14 TRBD2 many TRBJ2-1 TRBV7-7
CASSMTSGREQFF TGTGCCAGTAGTATGACTAGCGGGAGAGAGCAGTTCTTC 13 TRBD2 many TRBJ2-1 TRBV19
CSAAWSEQGAHEQYF TGCAGCGCCGCATGGTCCGAACAGGGGGCCCACGAGCAGTACTTC 15 TRBD1 many TRBJ2-7 TRBV29-1
CASSLQDGRSSTEAFF TGCGCCAGCAGCTTGCAGGACGGGAGGTCGAGCACTGAAGCTTTCTTT 16 - many TRBJ1-1 TRBV5-1
CASSLVAGGDTQYF TGCGCCAGCAGCTTGGTTGCGGGAGGAGATACGCAGTATTTT 14 TRBD2 - TRBJ2-3 TRBV5-1